This T cell receptor (beta chain) was recorded in a study of CD8 T cells in ankylosing spondylitis. Trimming took 2 bases from V and 4 from J; bases not matched to a gene: 6. The CDR3 contains 15 residues. CDR1 MNHEY and CDR2 SMNVEV come from the germline V gene (reference sequence). A remark on this clonotype: Its antigen is undetermined.

In making TCR beta libraries, quantitative 5'-RACE with molecular barcodes was used. TCRdb ran MiXCR on the 5' RACE reads and lists one entry per CDR3 protein. The sample carries a few hundred thousand distinct CDR3 sequences, 6.5% to 10% recorded once. Study conclusions and caveats: Disease-associated clonotypes exhibited CD8+ identity and were relatively infrequent in peripheral blood. A number of the motif variants had already been described in reactive arthritis synovial fluid and blood. Reportedly, disease-linked clones are significantly enriched in ankylosing spondylitis patients' matched synovial fluid. About 8 highly homologous variants made up a TCR beta motif that seemed to typify ankylosing spondylitis blood.

The sequence was collected from a male donor with ankylosing spondylitis. This chain connects TRBV27 to TRBJ1-1, with 8 bases identical to TRBD1. Sequences were obtained from blood, either unsorted or a sorted T cell fraction (not recorded which). For the CDR3, the DNA is TGTGCCAGCAGTTTAGACATGACAGGGGTCACTGAAGCTTTCTTT. It is translated as CASSLDMTGVTEAFF.